This is a list of T cell receptor beta chains from one sample in a study of T cells after posttransplantation cyclophosphamide. Method: immunoSEQ multiplex PCR; TCRdb's copy keeps in-frame clones and lacks some. The sample shows 1,500 to 2,000 clones, roughly 71% of them seen only once. The sample here was CD8+ T cells sorted from PBMCs, taken after allogeneic stem cell transplant with posttransplant cyclophosphamide. The receptor set was obtained from a male patient aged 25-45 years who received an allogeneic stem cell transplant from a related donor, was CMV-positive, and had acute GVHD only. The graft donor may have contributed some T cells. Each CDR3 is given with its conserved first and last residue. Each record gives: clone size, J gene, V gene, D gene, CDR3 DNA, CDR3 protein. A D gene is named only where the DNA matches it firmly. Some rows mark clone size as missing; the rest say once, few, many or name a class of expanded clone.

few,TRBJ1-4,TRBV18,TRBD1,TGTGCCAGCTCACCACCGGGACAGCCTCTTGAAAAACTGTTTTTT,CASSPPGQPLEKLFF
few,TRBJ1-6,TRBV2,TRBD1,TGTGCCAGCAGGGAGCCCAGGGGGCAATCGAATAATTCACCCCTCCACTTT,CASREPRGQSNNSPLHF
once,TRBJ1-1,TRBV13,NA,TGTGCCAGCAGCCTCCGAGGGACTGAAGCTTTCTTT,CASSLRGTEAFF
large,TRBJ1-1,TRBV23-1,TRBD1,TGCGCCAGTCTGGGGGCAGGGGGCTGGACTGAAGCTTTCTTT,CASLGAGGWTEAFF
NA,TRBJ1-2,TRBV5-4,NA,TGTGCCAGCAGCTTGGAAAGGAGGGCACACTATGGCTACACCTTC,CASSLERRAHYGYTF
once,TRBJ1-4,TRBV7-6,TRBD1,TGTGCCAGCAGCCGAGGGACAGGGGGTGAAAAACTGTTTTTT,CASSRGTGGEKLFF
NA,TRBJ1-2,TRBV10-3,TRBD1,TGTGCCATCAGTGATGCGGACAGGGTCGGGGGCTACACCTTC,CAISDADRVGGYTF
NA,TRBJ2-1,TRBV27,NA,TGTGCCAGCAGTTCGACTCTCGGATCCCTCTTCGTCAACAATGAGCAGTTCTTC,CASSSTLGSLFVNNEQFF
NA,TRBJ2-7,TRBV29-1,NA,TGCAGCGTTGAAGATAAAGGGAGCTCCTACGAGCAGTACTTC,CSVEDKGSSYEQYF
few,TRBJ1-2,TRBV18,TRBD1,TGTGCCAGCAGTAACCCGGGACAGACTTCCTATGGCTACACCTTC,CASSNPGQTSYGYTF
few,TRBJ2-5,TRBV9,TRBD2,TGTGCCAGCAGCGTAGATGGCGCGGGGGGAGAGACCCAGTACTTC,CASSVDGAGGETQYF
NA,TRBJ2-3,TRBV29-1,TRBD2,TGCAGCCTCCAAGCGGGGGACACAGATACGCAGTATTTT,CSLQAGDTDTQYF
few,TRBJ1-2,TRBV5-8,TRBD1,TGCGCCAGCAGCCAAGATAGGACAGGGCAATATGGCTACACCTTC,CASSQDRTGQYGYTF
few,TRBJ1-1,TRBV7-6,NA,TGTGCCAGCAGCTTAGTCGGGGTCGAGAACACTGAAGCTTTCTTT,CASSLVGVENTEAFF
NA,TRBJ1-1,TRBV27,TRBD1,TGTGCCAGCAGTTTGGCCGTCTCCTACAGGGGAAACACTGAAGCTTTCTTT,CASSLAVSYRGNTEAFF
NA,TRBJ2-1,TRBV5-6,NA,TGTGCCAGCAGCCAGGAGGGGGGGCGGGACAATGAGCAGTTCTTC,CASSQEGGRDNEQFF
NA,TRBJ1-1,TRBV7-8,TRBD1,TGTGCCAGCAGCTTAGAGGGACAGTTGAACACTGAAGCTTTCTTT,CASSLEGQLNTEAFF
NA,TRBJ2-1,TRBV19,TRBD2,TGTGCCAGTAGTATAGCTAGCGGGCAGGGGAAGTTCTTC,CASSIASGQGKFF
large,TRBJ2-3,TRBV28,NA,TGTGCCAGCAGCCGCATAATTATGACCGTCGCGGGCACAGATACGCAGTATTTT,CASSRIIMTVAGTDTQYF
NA,TRBJ2-5,TRBV5-1,NA,TGCGCCAGCAGCTTGGCCTTATTCGCAGATCAAGAGACCCAGTACTTC,CASSLALFADQETQYF
few,TRBJ2-1,TRBV19,NA,TGTGCCAGTAGTATGTGGGGGGGGGCACCCAATGAGCAGTTCTTC,CASSMWGGAPNEQFF
NA,TRBJ1-5,TRBV7-6,TRBD1,TGTGCCAGCAGCCCCGGACAGGCGGGGAGCAATCAGCCCCAGCATTTT,CASSPGQAGSNQPQHF
once,TRBJ2-7,TRBV27,NA,TGTGCCAGCAGTCTATACAGGGTTTCCGAGCAGTACTTC,CASSLYRVSEQYF
NA,TRBJ2-7,TRBV28,NA,TGTGCCAGCAGCCCAGAAGGGAGTCCCGGGTACGAGCAGTACTTC,CASSPEGSPGYEQYF
once,TRBJ1-1,TRBV7-9,NA,TGTGCCAGCAGCTTCCCGGACACTTCGAACACTGAAGCTTTCTTT,CASSFPDTSNTEAFF
NA,TRBJ2-1,TRBV28,TRBD1,TGTGCCAGCAGCCCGGGACAGGGGGGTTATGAGCAGTTCTTC,CASSPGQGGYEQFF
NA,TRBJ2-7,TRBV14,NA,TGTGCCAGCAGCCAACCCCTCGGACAACGGCTTTACGAGCAGTACTTC,CASSQPLGQRLYEQYF
NA,TRBJ2-7,TRBV29-1,NA,TGCAGCGTTGGAAGGGGGAATACCTACGAGCAGTACTTC,CSVGRGNTYEQYF
NA,TRBJ1-2,TRBV29-1,TRBD1,TGCAGCGCAGGGGGCGATGGCTACACCTTC,CSAGGDGYTF
once,TRBJ2-1,TRBV5-1,NA,TGCGCCAGCGGAGGACTAATCAATGAGCAGTTCTTC,CASGGLINEQFF
NA,TRBJ2-7,TRBV4-1,TRBD1,TGCGCCAGCAGCCAAGGGTGGGACAGCTCCTACGAGCAGTACTTC,CASSQGWDSSYEQYF
NA,TRBJ2-1,TRBV11-2,NA,TGTGCCAGCAGCTTCCCACCGGGACTCCGGGACTTTGAGCAGTTCTTC,CASSFPPGLRDFEQFF
once,TRBJ2-1,TRBV4-3,TRBD1,TGCGCCAGCAGCCAGATGGACAGGGGTAATGAGCAGTTCTTC,CASSQMDRGNEQFF
few,TRBJ1-2,TRBV12-5,TRBD1,TGTGCTAGTGTAGGGGACAGCCTCATTAACTATGGCTACACCTTC,CASVGDSLINYGYTF
NA,TRBJ2-7,TRBV7-9,NA,TGTGCCAGCAGCTTAGAAGGAGGGGCCTACGAGCAGTACTTC,CASSLEGGAYEQYF
NA,TRBJ1-5,TRBV7-2,TRBD1,TGTGCCAGCAGCTGGACAGGGTTAGGTCAGCCCCAGCATTTT,CASSWTGLGQPQHF
medium-sized,TRBJ2-7,TRBV5-1,TRBD2,TGCGCCAGCAGCTCGACTAGCGGGGACTACGAGCAGTACTTC,CASSSTSGDYEQYF
NA,TRBJ1-5,TRBV27,NA,TGTGCCAGCAGTGGTGGAGGCGGAAGTCAGCCCCAGCATTTT,CASSGGGGSQPQHF
NA,TRBJ1-6,TRBV9,NA,TGTGCCAGCAGCGCCCGTATAACAGGGAACTATAATTCACCCCTCCACTTT,CASSARITGNYNSPLHF
NA,TRBJ2-3,TRBV6-1,NA,TGTGCCAGCAGTTCTTCCGATACGCAGTATTTT,CASSSSDTQYF
NA,TRBJ1-2,TRBV7-2,TRBD1,TGTGCCAGCAGCTTAGAAACCGGGACAGACGAATATGGCTACACCTTC,CASSLETGTDEYGYTF
NA,TRBJ1-5,TRBV28,NA,TGTGCCAGCAGTTGGCAGATTAGCAATCAGCCCCAGCATTTT,CASSWQISNQPQHF
NA,TRBJ1-2,TRBV5-4,TRBD1,TGTGCCAGCAGCTTTGGTCCGGGACAGGGGATCTATGGCTACACCTTC,CASSFGPGQGIYGYTF
NA,TRBJ1-1,TRBV27,NA,TGTGCCAGCAGTTTGGGAGGGGAAGTCACTGAAGCTTTCTTT,CASSLGGEVTEAFF
NA,TRBJ1-1,TRBV7-9,NA,TGTGCCACAGGTACGTGGGGGGACACTGAAGCTTTCTTT,CATGTWGDTEAFF
NA,TRBJ1-2,TRBV19,NA,TGTGCCAGTAGTATAAGCCCAGGAGGGGACTATGGCTACACCTTC,CASSISPGGDYGYTF
NA,TRBJ2-1,TRBV11-1,TRBD2,TGTGCCAGCAGCTCGGGGGGCTCCTACAATGAGCAGTTCTTC,CASSSGGSYNEQFF
once,TRBJ1-2,TRBV7-8,NA,TGTGCCAGCAGGCCTACGGGGGTGTTATTTAGATATGGCTACACCTTC,CASRPTGVLFRYGYTF
NA,TRBJ2-2,TRBV5-1,TRBD1,TGCGCCAGCAGCTTGGCTGGGACAGATCTCACCGGGGAGCTGTTTTTT,CASSLAGTDLTGELFF
NA,TRBJ2-7,TRBV4-3,TRBD1,TGCGCCAGCAGCCAAGCCCGGGACAGTAGAACCTACGAGCAGTACTTC,CASSQARDSRTYEQYF
NA,TRBJ2-7,TRBV2,NA,TGTGCCAGCAGTGAACACCCGGGCTCCTACGAGCAGTACTTC,CASSEHPGSYEQYF
few,TRBJ2-5,TRBV7-6,TRBD2,TGTGCCAGCAGCTTGGGACTAGCGGGGTACCAAGAGACCCAGTACTTC,CASSLGLAGYQETQYF
NA,TRBJ1-6,TRBV4-3,NA,TGCGCCAGCAGCCAAGATTTTAGCAGCTCCTATAATTCACCCCTCCACTTT,CASSQDFSSSYNSPLHF
NA,TRBJ2-7,TRBV5-6,TRBD1,TGTGCCAGCAGCCCGGGGACAGGGTCCTACGAGCAGTACTTC,CASSPGTGSYEQYF
medium-sized,TRBJ1-1,TRBV4-3,NA,TGCGCCTCTGGTTTCTTACAGCAGGAAGCTTTCTTT,CASGFLQQEAFF
NA,TRBJ1-1,TRBV4-1,TRBD1,TGCGCCAGCAGCTCACAGGGGTTACTCACTGAAGCTTTCTTT,CASSSQGLLTEAFF
NA,TRBJ2-5,TRBV4-3,NA,TGCGCCAGCAGCCCCGAGGAAGGGGGGGGATCAGAGACCCAGTACTTC,CASSPEEGGGSETQYF
once,TRBJ2-7,TRBV18,TRBD2,TGTGCCAGCTCACCCGGGAGGGAGAGTAGATACGAGCAGTACTTC,CASSPGRESRYEQYF
NA,TRBJ1-1,TRBV6-6,NA,TGTGCCAGCAGTTACCCGACAGAAGCTTTCTTT,CASSYPTEAFF